A single sample gave rise to the 17 T cell receptor beta chains below, sequenced in a study of blood T cell repertoires in COVID-19. This table comes from immunoSEQ multiplex PCR, and its TCRdb copy is limited to in-frame clones, with some not included. Of 150,000 to 200,000 clones listed, 65% to 90% are singletons. What was sequenced was peripheral blood. These receptors were taken from a man aged 45-60 years with active or convalescent COVID-19.

The V and J genes are TRBV24-1 and TRBJ1-2, with 9 bases lining up with TRBD1. The V gene end was trimmed by 5 bases and the J gene end by 5 bases; junction bases not matched to a gene: 2. The CDR3 sequence is 13 residues long. Looked up from germline, CDR1 is KGHDR and CDR2 is SFDVKD. The CDR3, as DNA: TGTGCCACCAGTGCCGGGACAGGGTATGGCTACACCTTC. Translation gives CATSAGTGYGYTF.

The V call is TRBV3-1 (or the pseudogene TRBV3-2), the J call TRBJ2-7, with a possible D match to TRBD2 (6 bases). V was pared by 10 bases and J by 4 bases, with 14 bases between. The CDR3 totals 12 residues. Germline CDR1 and CDR2: LGHDT and YNNKEL (reference sequence). CDR3 region: CATRDSGYEQYF. CDR3 nucleotide sequence: TGTGCCACCCGGGACTCCGGATACGAGCAGTACTTC.

The rearrangement links TRBV23-1 to TRBJ2-2; D call uncertain. TRBV23-1 is identified as an open reading frame with a role that is uncertain. This CDR3 region has 14 residues. The V end lost 1 base, the J end lost 5 bases, and 8 bases lay between the germline ends. The CDR3 coding sequence is TGCGCCAGCAGTCAATTAGCCGGTACCGGGGAGCTGTTTTTT. Translated: CASSQLAGTGELFF.

The V and J genes are TRBV6-1 and TRBJ1-4, with 9 bases that match TRBD1. From germline, CDR1 is MNHNS and CDR2 SASEGT. This CDR3 is built from 14 residues. V gave up 3 bases and J gave up 7 bases; unmatched junction bases: 3. The CDR3 here is CASSDTGGTEKLFF. In nucleotides, the CDR3 is TGTGCCAGCAGTGATACAGGGGGCACTGAAAAACTGTTTTTT.

The chain links TRBV10-3 to TRBJ2-7; 8 bases align to TRBD1. The CDR3 spans 14 residues. V gave up 4 bases and J gave up 5 bases; unmatched junction bases: 7. Germline values: CDR1 ENHRY, CDR2 SYGVKD. The chain's CDR3 is CAISAPDRANEQYF. The CDR3 DNA sequence: TGTGCCATCAGTGCCCCGGACAGGGCCAACGAGCAGTACTTC.

This chain uses TRBV29-1 with TRBJ2-7, with TRBD2 identical over 7 bases. CDR1 and CDR2 from the germline V gene are SQVTM and ANQGSEA. V was clipped by 4 bases and J by 6 bases; unmatched bases: 9. This CDR3 is 13 amino acids long. The CDR3 nucleotides read TGCAGCGTTGGGTGGCGGGAGAAGAGCGAGCAGTACTTC. Amino acids: CSVGWREKSEQYF.

This sequence joins TRBV10-1 and TRBJ1-2; D possibly corresponds to TRBD1 (5 bases). V was cut by 0 bases and J by 3 bases, with 11 bases left in between. This CDR3 region has 15 residues. Germline assignment: CDR1 WNHNN and CDR2 SYGVQD (reference sequence). The CDR3 DNA follows: TGCGCCAGCAGTGAGTCGGAGGGGACCTACTATGGCTACACCTTC. Protein sequence: CASSESEGTYYGYTF.

The genes are TRBV27 and TRBJ1-1; 7 bases map to TRBD1. V dropped 8 bases and J dropped 3; count of bases not matched to a gene: 9. CDR3 length: 14 amino acids. Germline V gene sequence: CDR1 MNHEY, CDR2 SMNVEV (reference sequence). CDR3 sequence (DNA): TGTGCCAGCTTTAAGGGGCAGGGGGACACTGAAGCTTTCTTT. This translates into CASFKGQGDTEAFF.

This clone was counted a single time. The genes are TRBV27 and TRBJ2-1; no clear D gene. CDR3 length: 14 residues. Trimming took off 7 bases at V and 0 bases at J, with 10 bases between the two ends. The V gene's germline CDR1 is MNHEY and CDR2 SMNVEV (reference sequence). The CDR3 sequence: CASTRGDSYNEQFF. The CDR3 bases are TGTGCCAGCACTCGCGGAGACTCCTACAATGAGCAGTTCTTC.

This chain links TRBV27 with TRBJ2-5; D perhaps matches TRBD1 (5 bases). V was pared by 3 bases and J by 1 base, with 9 bases between. The CDR3 is made up of 14 amino acids. Germline-derived CDR1 and CDR2 are MNHEY and SMNVEV (reference sequence). CDR3 DNA sequence: TGTGCCAGCAGTTTGGGGCCCGCCCAAGAGACCCAGTACTTC. Amino acids: CASSLGPAQETQYF.

This chain joins TRBV28 and TRBJ1-2; 7 nucleotides align to TRBD1. V lost 8 bases and J lost 7; bases outside the gene matches: 10. The CDR3 loop spans 13 amino acids. Germline V gene data show CDR1 as MDHEN and CDR2 as SYDVKM. This CDR3 reads CASVPGGTAGYTF. The CDR3 region has the DNA TGTGCCAGCGTCCCGGGGGGGACAGCTGGCTACACCTTC.

The chain joins TRBV27 to TRBJ1-4; D perhaps matches TRBD1 (5 bases). V lost 3 bases, J lost 0 bases, and 8 bases lay in between. Germline CDR1 is MNHEY and CDR2 is SMNVEV (reference sequence). The CDR3 is 15 residues long. The CDR3 DNA sequence: TGTGCCAGCAGTTTCAGGGAGGCAACTAATGAAAAACTGTTTTTT. This encodes CASSFREATNEKLFF. Variable domain in full (rest from reference TRBV27 and TRBJ1-4): EAQVTQNPRYLITVTGKKLTVTCSQNMNHEYMSWYRQDPGLGLRQIYYSMNVEVTDKGDVPEGYKVSRKEKRNFPLILESPSPNQTSLYFCASSFREATNEKLFFGSGTQLSVL.

The chain joins TRBV24-1 to TRBJ2-3, with 7 bases fitting TRBD2. From germline, CDR1 is KGHDR and CDR2 SFDVKD. The CDR3 loop spans 16 amino acids. The V segment lost 2 bases and the J segment 2 bases; nucleotides outside the gene matches: 6. The CDR3 DNA reads as TGTGCCACCAGTGATTACCAGCGGGGTTCCACAGATACGCAGTATTTT. Translating gives CATSDYQRGSTDTQYF.

The chain has TRBV3-1 (or the pseudogene TRBV3-2) and TRBJ1-1, with 12 bases matching TRBD1. V gave up 1 base and J gave up 0 bases; unmatched junction bases: 9. The CDR3 totals 19 residues. Per the germline V gene, CDR1 is LGHDT and CDR2 is YNNKEL (reference sequence). CDR3 in amino acids: CASSQGPGQGARMNTEAFF. DNA of the CDR3: TGTGCCAGCAGCCAAGGTCCGGGACAGGGGGCCCGAATGAACACTGAAGCTTTCTTT.

This chain connects TRBV19 to TRBJ1-5; perhaps TRBD1 as D (5 bases). Looked up from germline, CDR1 is LNHDA and CDR2 is SQIVND (reference sequence). CDR3 length: 15 residues. Deletions cut 5 bases from V and 6 bases from J, with 17 bases between. The DNA of the CDR3 is TGTGCCAGTAGTTATCCGTCAGGGCTTGGTCAGCCCCAGCATTTT. Translation: CASSYPSGLGQPQHF.

The chain is built from TRBV4-2 and TRBJ2-5, with 7 bases that match TRBD2. This CDR3 comprises 15 residues. CDR1 is LGHNA, CDR2 YNFKEQ, per germline. J lost 4 bases, V lost 0 bases, and 5 bases had no gene match. CDR3 bases: TGTGCCAGCAGCCAAGATGCTAGCGGAGGAGAGACCCAGTACTTC. It codes for CASSQDASGGETQYF.

The V call is TRBV18, the J call TRBJ1-3, with TRBD1 identical over 9 bases. This CDR3 is 16 amino acids long. In germline, CDR1 is KGHSH, CDR2 LQKENI. Trimming took 0 bases from V and 3 from J; bases not matched to a gene: 3. CDR3 DNA: TGTGCCAGCTCACCACCTACAGGGGGCGATGGAAACACCATATATTTT. As protein: CASSPPTGGDGNTIYF.